This TCR beta chain was identified during a study of response to subunit inactivated influenza vaccine. General study points: Authors suggested that a seasonal influenza vaccination recruits few new T cells each time.

TCRdb ran MiXCR on the RT-PCR reads and lists one entry per CDR3 protein. This sample carries more than 450,000 distinct CDR3 sequences, 6% to 9% of them seen once, and the ten largest clones take about an eighth. For this clonotype: Its antigen is unknown.

The CDR3 is made up of 18 amino acids. The junction had 12 bases not matched to a gene; V was cut back by 5 bases and J by 0 bases. CDR1 and CDR2 from the germline V gene are MRHNA and SNTAGT. The material sequenced was PBMCs from blood, taken 23 to 25 months after vaccination. The J gene is TRBJ1-4, the V gene TRBV6-4, with 7 positions matching TRBD1. The receptor was derived from a man aged 50 to 75 who received an inactivated influenza vaccine. CDR3 loop: CASSRQGGGRATNEKLFF. Written as DNA, the CDR3 is TGTGCCAGCAGTCGACAGGGAGGTGGACGCGCAACTAATGAAAAACTGTTTTTT.